Below are 32 T cell receptor beta chains sequenced from a single sample in a study of blood T cell repertoires in COVID-19. Clones were sequenced by immunoSEQ multiplex PCR, and TCRdb holds only the in-frame ones, with some missing. Among over 80,000 clones, around three quarters were seen once, and the ten largest hold about 9.4%. Sequences were obtained from peripheral blood. The receptors were sampled from a woman aged 70-85 years with acute or convalescent COVID-19.

The chain employs TRBV27 and TRBJ2-7, with 8 positions matching TRBD1. CDR1 is MNHEY, CDR2 SMNVEV, per germline (reference sequence). The CDR3 length is 14 residues. Losses at the gene ends were 7 bases for V and 1 base for J; bases not matched to a gene: 6. The CDR3 is CASKTGQGSYEQYF. CDR3 bases: TGTGCCAGCAAAACCGGACAGGGTTCCTACGAGCAGTACTTC.

The V and J genes are TRBV9 and TRBJ2-3, with a weak D call TRBD2 (6 bases). Germline V gives CDR1 SGDLS, CDR2 YYNGEE. Trimming shortened V by 0 bases and J by 5 bases, and 16 bases separated the two germline ends. This CDR3 has 16 residues. CDR3 amino acids: CASSVDPFAGRDTQYF. Written as DNA, the CDR3 is TGTGCCAGCAGCGTAGATCCCTTTGCGGGAAGAGATACGCAGTATTTT.

This clone has just a few counts. The chain is built from TRBV30 and TRBJ1-6; possibly TRBD1 for D (5 bases). Between the trimmed V and J ends, which lost 3 bases and 7 bases, there was a span of 13 bases. This CDR3 is built from 14 residues. In germline, CDR1 is GTSNPN, CDR2 SVGIG (reference sequence). DNA of the CDR3: TGTGCCTGGAGGGACCAGGGTGGGAATTCACCCCTCCACTTT. Protein product: CAWRDQGGNSPLHF.

The chain couples TRBV21-1 to TRBJ1-4; TRBD1 was called by the table and not checked on the DNA. TRBV21-1 is a pseudogene segment. CDR3 length equals 15 residues. The DNA of the CDR3 is TGTGCCAGCAGCAAATTGAGGCAGGGGAATGAAAAACTGTTTTTT. It encodes CASSKLRQGNEKLFF.

The CDR3 DNA reads as TGTGCCAGTAGTATGCCAGGGCGAGACGAGCAGTACTTC. It translates to CASSMPGRDEQYF. The V call is TRBV19, the J call TRBJ2-7, with D maybe TRBD1 (5 bases). Germline CDR1 LNHDA, CDR2 SQIVND (reference sequence). Trimming cost V 3 bases and J 5 bases, with 11 bases left between them. This CDR3 has 13 amino acids.

This sequence joins TRBV4-1 and TRBJ1-3; 7 bases line up with TRBD1. Germline loops: CDR1 MGHRA, CDR2 YSYEKL. With V trimmed by 1 base and J by 5 bases, 5 bases remained unmatched. This CDR3 comprises 15 residues. The CDR3 coding sequence is TGCGCCAGCAGCCAAGGACAGGGCCCTAGAAACACCATATATTTT. As protein: CASSQGQGPRNTIYF.

The rearrangement uses TRBV7-2 and TRBJ1-5; 9 bases are shared with TRBD1. The V gene's germline CDR1 is SGHTA and CDR2 FQGNSA. The V segment lost 5 bases and the J segment 4 bases; nucleotides outside the gene matches: 3. This CDR3 comprises 14 residues. The CDR3 nucleotides are TGTGCCAGCAGCGTAGGGACAGGGAATCAGCCCCAGCATTTT. Its protein is CASSVGTGNQPQHF. Looking up the rest from reference TRBV7-2 and TRBJ1-5 gives the full variable domain: GAGVSQSPSNKVTEKGKDVELRCDPISGHTALYWYRQSLGQGLEFLIYFQGNSAPDKSGLPSDRFSAERTGGSVSTLTIQRTQQEDSAVYLCASSVGTGNQPQHFGDGTRLSIL.

V usage is TRBV9 and J usage is TRBJ1-3, with D perhaps TRBD1 (5 bases). Trimming took off 4 bases at V and 7 bases at J, with 18 bases between the two ends. This CDR3 spans 15 amino acids. Germline V CDR1 and CDR2: SGDLS, YYNGEE. CDR3 DNA: TGTGCCAGCAGCCCCTCGGGGGAGGCGGGTAACACCATATATTTT. Protein sequence: CASSPSGEAGNTIYF.

The V gene is TRBV12-3 or TRBV12-4, the J gene TRBJ1-1; TRBD1 agrees at 9 bases. The CDR3 length is 13 residues. V shed 5 bases and J 11 bases; nucleotides not matched to a gene: 9. CDR3 sequence: CASSQIGTGRAFF. The CDR3 DNA reads as TGTGCCAGCAGTCAAATAGGGACAGGGCGCGCTTTCTTT.

This clone was detected only once. This rearrangement joins TRBV5-5 to TRBJ1-6; D might be TRBD1 (6 bases). CDR1 and CDR2 (germline): SGHKS, YYEKEE (reference sequence). V was trimmed by 4 bases and J by 11 bases, leaving 13 bases between them. The CDR3 extends over 13 amino acids. The CDR3 bases are TGTGCCAGCAGCGGCAGACAGGACGCACCCCTCCACTTT. Translated: CASSGRQDAPLHF.

This clone was found once. The genes are TRBV18 and TRBJ2-7, with 9 nucleotides matching TRBD2. The CDR3 is 14 residues long. The ends lost 2 bases at V and 3 bases at J; junction bases unmatched: 2. Germline V lookup: CDR1 KGHSH, CDR2 LQKENI. CDR3 DNA sequence: TGTGCCAGCTCACCAGCTAGCGGGATCTACGAGCAGTACTTC. The encoded protein is CASSPASGIYEQYF.

This sequence joins TRBV3-1 (or the pseudogene TRBV3-2) and TRBJ2-5; D is unclear. Trimming removed 0 bases from V and 3 bases from J, with 8 bases in between. The CDR3 contains 14 residues. Germline-derived CDR1 and CDR2 are LGHDT and YNNKEL (reference sequence). CDR3 sequence reads: CASSQDPDEETQYF. In DNA, the CDR3 is TGTGCCAGCAGCCAAGACCCAGATGAAGAGACCCAGTACTTC.

The table lists this clone with a few counts. The chain recombines TRBV28 with TRBJ1-1; possibly TRBD1 for D (5 bases). The V gene lost 2 bases and the J gene lost 3 bases, with 10 bases spanning the gap. The germline V gene encodes CDR1 MDHEN and CDR2 SYDVKM. CDR3 size: 14 residues. The CDR3 DNA sequence: TGTGCCAGCAGTTTAATCCCGGGGGACACTGAAGCTTTCTTT. This gives the protein CASSLIPGDTEAFF. Full variable domain (missing parts from reference TRBV28 and TRBJ1-1): DVKVTQSSRYLVKRTGEKVFLECVQDMDHENMFWYRQDPGLGLRLIYFSYDVKMKEKGDIPEGYSVSREKKERFSLILESASTNQTSMYLCASSLIPGDTEAFFGQGTRLTVV.

The chain couples TRBV5-1 to TRBJ1-1; tentatively, D is TRBD1 (6 bases). V was shortened by 0 bases and J by 1 base, with 10 bases between the two germline ends. Germline assignment: CDR1 SGHRS and CDR2 YFSETQ. The CDR3 is 15 residues long. CDR3 DNA: TGCGCCAGCAGCTTGGATAGAGGGGGGAACACTGAAGCTTTCTTT. Its translation: CASSLDRGGNTEAFF.

This sequence joins TRBV28 and TRBJ1-5, with no clear D. CDR1 is MDHEN, CDR2 SYDVKM, per germline. Trimming shortened V by 3 bases and J by 9 bases, and 12 bases separated the two germline ends. CDR3 length: 13 residues. This CDR3 is CASSFRGQTPQHF. The DNA of the CDR3 is TGTGCCAGCAGTTTCCGCGGGCAGACGCCCCAGCATTTT. The full variable domain, completed using reference TRBV28 and TRBJ1-5, is DVKVTQSSRYLVKRTGEKVFLECVQDMDHENMFWYRQDPGLGLRLIYFSYDVKMKEKGDIPEGYSVSREKKERFSLILESASTNQTSMYLCASSFRGQTPQHFGDGTRLSIL.

The V call is TRBV6-6, the J call TRBJ1-1; possibly TRBD1 for D (6 bases). CDR1 is MNHNY and CDR2 is SVGAGI in the germline V gene (reference sequence). CDR3 length: 14 residues. Trimming removed 6 bases at V and 0 bases at J, with 11 bases between. The CDR3 coding sequence is TGTGCCAGCAGAGAAACAGGGATGAACACTGAAGCTTTCTTT. This sequence encodes CASRETGMNTEAFF.

The V call is TRBV2, the J call TRBJ1-5; TRBD1 agrees at 8 bases. CDR3 length equals 14 residues. Per the germline V gene, CDR1 is SNHLY and CDR2 is FYNNEI. V lost 6 bases and J lost 6; bases outside the gene matches: 7. This CDR3 is CASRATGGGQPQHF. DNA for the CDR3: TGTGCCAGCAGGGCAACAGGGGGGGGTCAGCCCCAGCATTTT.

This clone was picked up one time. V gene TRBV6-6 combines with J gene TRBJ2-1, with a possible D match to TRBD2 (6 bases). CDR1 is MNHNY and CDR2 is SVGAGI in the germline V gene (reference sequence). The CDR3 covers 13 residues. V was trimmed by 2 bases and J by 8 bases, leaving 10 bases between them. CDR3 protein: CASSYALADEQFF. The CDR3 DNA reads TGTGCCAGCAGTTACGCACTAGCAGATGAGCAGTTCTTC.

This chain links TRBV20-1 with TRBJ2-5; no firm D call. The CDR3 length is 11 residues. The germline CDR1 and CDR2 sequences are DFQATT and SNEGSKA (reference sequence). The V gene lost 4 bases and the J gene lost 4 bases, with 7 bases spanning the gap. CDR3 DNA: TGCAGTGCTAAGATCGGAGAGACCCAGTACTTC. Amino acids: CSAKIGETQYF.

This clone was counted only a few times. This chain connects TRBV19 to TRBJ2-7; D not certain. The germline V gene encodes CDR1 LNHDA and CDR2 SQIVND (reference sequence). V was shortened by 0 bases and J by 3 bases, with 6 bases between the two germline ends. The CDR3 covers 13 residues. The CDR3 protein is CASSIDPDYEQYF. In DNA, the CDR3 is TGTGCCAGTAGTATAGATCCAGACTACGAGCAGTACTTC. Combining the CDR3 with reference TRBV19 and TRBJ2-7 gives the whole variable domain DGGITQSPKYLFRKEGQNVTLSCEQNLNHDAMYWYRQDPGQGLRLIYYSQIVNDFQKGDIAEGYSVSREKKESFPLTVTSAQKNPTAFYLCASSIDPDYEQYFGPGTRLTVT.

This clone was detected once. This chain joins TRBV5-5 and TRBJ2-1, with D possibly matching TRBD2 (5 bases). Germline CDR1 SGHKS, CDR2 YYEKEE (reference sequence). V was pared by 2 bases and J by 2 bases, with 11 bases between. This CDR3 has 15 residues. Here the CDR3 reads CASSLIAPTYNEQFF. CDR3 nucleotides: TGTGCCAGCAGCTTAATAGCGCCCACCTACAATGAGCAGTTCTTC.

The V gene is TRBV28, the J gene TRBJ1-6; D is possibly TRBD1 (5 bases). V lost 3 bases, J lost 9 bases, and 12 bases lay in between. Looked up from germline, CDR1 is MDHEN and CDR2 is SYDVKM. The length of the CDR3 is 14 residues. CDR3 amino acids: CASSFGWGGSPLHF. The DNA of the CDR3 is TGTGCCAGCAGTTTCGGATGGGGCGGTTCACCCCTCCACTTT.

The rearrangement joins TRBV19 to TRBJ1-5, with D possibly being TRBD1 (5 bases). Between the trimmed V and J ends, which lost 5 bases and 4 bases, there was a span of 15 bases. The CDR3 is made up of 15 amino acids. Germline V gene data show CDR1 as LNHDA and CDR2 as SQIVND (reference sequence). CDR3: CASSGDLGINQPQHF. For the CDR3, the DNA is TGTGCCAGTAGTGGGGACTTGGGGATAAATCAGCCCCAGCATTTT. The full variable domain, in which reference TRBV19 and TRBJ1-5 provide the parts outside the CDR3, is DGGITQSPKYLFRKEGQNVTLSCEQNLNHDAMYWYRQDPGQGLRLIYYSQIVNDFQKGDIAEGYSVSREKKESFPLTVTSAQKNPTAFYLCASSGDLGINQPQHFGDGTRLSIL.

The chain carries TRBV7-8 and TRBJ2-2; perhaps TRBD2 as D (5 bases). The germline V gene encodes CDR1 SGHVS and CDR2 FQNEAQ. V was trimmed by 1 base and J by 3 bases, leaving 18 bases between them. The CDR3 covers 18 residues. The CDR3 DNA is TGTGCCAGCAGCTTAGTTCCTGCAAGGACTTCTTACACCGGGGAGCTGTTTTTT. As protein: CASSLVPARTSYTGELFF.

This clone was found a few times. The chain employs TRBV6-6 and TRBJ1-5; the match to TRBD1 covers 8 bases. The CDR3 covers 14 residues. The trim removed 2 bases at V and 4 bases at J, leaving 1 base unmatched. Looked up from germline, CDR1 is MNHNY and CDR2 is SVGAGI (reference sequence). CDR3 sequence (DNA): TGTGCCAGCAGTTACCAGGGGGCTAATCAGCCCCAGCATTTT. This gives the protein CASSYQGANQPQHF.

The chain is built from TRBV6-6 and TRBJ1-1; possible D gene TRBD1, 5 bases. V was shortened by 0 bases and J by 6 bases, with 11 bases between the two germline ends. The CDR3 has 14 residues. CDR1 and CDR2 from the germline V gene are MNHNY and SVGAGI (reference sequence). Written as DNA, the CDR3 is TGTGCCAGCAGTTACTCGATGTCAGGGTCTGAAGCTTTCTTT. Its translation is CASSYSMSGSEAFF.

The chain carries TRBV28 and TRBJ1-3, with D perhaps matching TRBD1 (5 bases). V gave up 5 bases and J gave up 4 bases, with 15 bases separating them. The V gene's germline CDR1 is MDHEN and CDR2 SYDVKM. The CDR3 has 15 amino acids. This chain's CDR3 is CASSSPGGPGNTIYF. CDR3 in DNA: TGTGCCAGCAGTAGCCCGGGGGGACCCGGAAACACCATATATTTT.

The chain recombines TRBV29-1 with TRBJ1-2, with TRBD1 matching 7 bases. Trimming removed 1 base from V and 5 bases from J; junction bases left unmatched: 4. The CDR3 spans 13 residues. Germline CDR1 is SQVTM and CDR2 is ANQGSEA. This CDR3 is CSVEGTGLYGYTF. The CDR3 bases are TGCAGCGTTGAAGGGACAGGACTTTATGGCTACACCTTC.

The CDR3 region is CASSLSGIGETQYF. CDR3 sequence (DNA): TGTGCCAGCAGCCTGTCGGGGATAGGGGAGACCCAGTACTTC. This chain joins TRBV7-2 and TRBJ2-5; possible D gene TRBD2, 5 bases. V lost 5 bases, J lost 5 bases, and 15 bases lay in between. In germline, CDR1 is SGHTA, CDR2 FQGNSA. This CDR3 is built from 14 residues.

The chain carries TRBV5-4 and TRBJ2-1; D not resolved. V shed 0 bases and J shed 6 bases, with 7 bases lying between them. The CDR3 is 13 amino acids. Germline CDR1 SGHNT, CDR2 YYREEE (reference sequence). CDR3 region: CASSLVDSNEQFF. CDR3 in DNA: TGTGCCAGCAGCTTGGTTGACTCCAATGAGCAGTTCTTC.

The chain links TRBV12-3 or TRBV12-4 to TRBJ2-1, with a possible D match to TRBD2 (5 bases). The CDR3 runs 13 residues. The ends were cut back, 6 bases at V and 7 bases at J, with 13 bases in the middle. The CDR3 is CASSRRAWNEQFF. Here the CDR3 DNA reads TGTGCCAGCAGCCGGCGGGCTTGGAATGAGCAGTTCTTC.

This chain connects TRBV29-1 to TRBJ2-7; no clear D. V was shortened by 4 bases and J by 2 bases, with 9 bases between the two germline ends. The germline V gene has CDR1 SQVTM and CDR2 ANQGSEA. The CDR3 is made up of 12 amino acids. For the CDR3, the DNA is TGCAGCGTTGCCGTGCTACCCTACGAGCAGTACTTC. Protein sequence: CSVAVLPYEQYF.